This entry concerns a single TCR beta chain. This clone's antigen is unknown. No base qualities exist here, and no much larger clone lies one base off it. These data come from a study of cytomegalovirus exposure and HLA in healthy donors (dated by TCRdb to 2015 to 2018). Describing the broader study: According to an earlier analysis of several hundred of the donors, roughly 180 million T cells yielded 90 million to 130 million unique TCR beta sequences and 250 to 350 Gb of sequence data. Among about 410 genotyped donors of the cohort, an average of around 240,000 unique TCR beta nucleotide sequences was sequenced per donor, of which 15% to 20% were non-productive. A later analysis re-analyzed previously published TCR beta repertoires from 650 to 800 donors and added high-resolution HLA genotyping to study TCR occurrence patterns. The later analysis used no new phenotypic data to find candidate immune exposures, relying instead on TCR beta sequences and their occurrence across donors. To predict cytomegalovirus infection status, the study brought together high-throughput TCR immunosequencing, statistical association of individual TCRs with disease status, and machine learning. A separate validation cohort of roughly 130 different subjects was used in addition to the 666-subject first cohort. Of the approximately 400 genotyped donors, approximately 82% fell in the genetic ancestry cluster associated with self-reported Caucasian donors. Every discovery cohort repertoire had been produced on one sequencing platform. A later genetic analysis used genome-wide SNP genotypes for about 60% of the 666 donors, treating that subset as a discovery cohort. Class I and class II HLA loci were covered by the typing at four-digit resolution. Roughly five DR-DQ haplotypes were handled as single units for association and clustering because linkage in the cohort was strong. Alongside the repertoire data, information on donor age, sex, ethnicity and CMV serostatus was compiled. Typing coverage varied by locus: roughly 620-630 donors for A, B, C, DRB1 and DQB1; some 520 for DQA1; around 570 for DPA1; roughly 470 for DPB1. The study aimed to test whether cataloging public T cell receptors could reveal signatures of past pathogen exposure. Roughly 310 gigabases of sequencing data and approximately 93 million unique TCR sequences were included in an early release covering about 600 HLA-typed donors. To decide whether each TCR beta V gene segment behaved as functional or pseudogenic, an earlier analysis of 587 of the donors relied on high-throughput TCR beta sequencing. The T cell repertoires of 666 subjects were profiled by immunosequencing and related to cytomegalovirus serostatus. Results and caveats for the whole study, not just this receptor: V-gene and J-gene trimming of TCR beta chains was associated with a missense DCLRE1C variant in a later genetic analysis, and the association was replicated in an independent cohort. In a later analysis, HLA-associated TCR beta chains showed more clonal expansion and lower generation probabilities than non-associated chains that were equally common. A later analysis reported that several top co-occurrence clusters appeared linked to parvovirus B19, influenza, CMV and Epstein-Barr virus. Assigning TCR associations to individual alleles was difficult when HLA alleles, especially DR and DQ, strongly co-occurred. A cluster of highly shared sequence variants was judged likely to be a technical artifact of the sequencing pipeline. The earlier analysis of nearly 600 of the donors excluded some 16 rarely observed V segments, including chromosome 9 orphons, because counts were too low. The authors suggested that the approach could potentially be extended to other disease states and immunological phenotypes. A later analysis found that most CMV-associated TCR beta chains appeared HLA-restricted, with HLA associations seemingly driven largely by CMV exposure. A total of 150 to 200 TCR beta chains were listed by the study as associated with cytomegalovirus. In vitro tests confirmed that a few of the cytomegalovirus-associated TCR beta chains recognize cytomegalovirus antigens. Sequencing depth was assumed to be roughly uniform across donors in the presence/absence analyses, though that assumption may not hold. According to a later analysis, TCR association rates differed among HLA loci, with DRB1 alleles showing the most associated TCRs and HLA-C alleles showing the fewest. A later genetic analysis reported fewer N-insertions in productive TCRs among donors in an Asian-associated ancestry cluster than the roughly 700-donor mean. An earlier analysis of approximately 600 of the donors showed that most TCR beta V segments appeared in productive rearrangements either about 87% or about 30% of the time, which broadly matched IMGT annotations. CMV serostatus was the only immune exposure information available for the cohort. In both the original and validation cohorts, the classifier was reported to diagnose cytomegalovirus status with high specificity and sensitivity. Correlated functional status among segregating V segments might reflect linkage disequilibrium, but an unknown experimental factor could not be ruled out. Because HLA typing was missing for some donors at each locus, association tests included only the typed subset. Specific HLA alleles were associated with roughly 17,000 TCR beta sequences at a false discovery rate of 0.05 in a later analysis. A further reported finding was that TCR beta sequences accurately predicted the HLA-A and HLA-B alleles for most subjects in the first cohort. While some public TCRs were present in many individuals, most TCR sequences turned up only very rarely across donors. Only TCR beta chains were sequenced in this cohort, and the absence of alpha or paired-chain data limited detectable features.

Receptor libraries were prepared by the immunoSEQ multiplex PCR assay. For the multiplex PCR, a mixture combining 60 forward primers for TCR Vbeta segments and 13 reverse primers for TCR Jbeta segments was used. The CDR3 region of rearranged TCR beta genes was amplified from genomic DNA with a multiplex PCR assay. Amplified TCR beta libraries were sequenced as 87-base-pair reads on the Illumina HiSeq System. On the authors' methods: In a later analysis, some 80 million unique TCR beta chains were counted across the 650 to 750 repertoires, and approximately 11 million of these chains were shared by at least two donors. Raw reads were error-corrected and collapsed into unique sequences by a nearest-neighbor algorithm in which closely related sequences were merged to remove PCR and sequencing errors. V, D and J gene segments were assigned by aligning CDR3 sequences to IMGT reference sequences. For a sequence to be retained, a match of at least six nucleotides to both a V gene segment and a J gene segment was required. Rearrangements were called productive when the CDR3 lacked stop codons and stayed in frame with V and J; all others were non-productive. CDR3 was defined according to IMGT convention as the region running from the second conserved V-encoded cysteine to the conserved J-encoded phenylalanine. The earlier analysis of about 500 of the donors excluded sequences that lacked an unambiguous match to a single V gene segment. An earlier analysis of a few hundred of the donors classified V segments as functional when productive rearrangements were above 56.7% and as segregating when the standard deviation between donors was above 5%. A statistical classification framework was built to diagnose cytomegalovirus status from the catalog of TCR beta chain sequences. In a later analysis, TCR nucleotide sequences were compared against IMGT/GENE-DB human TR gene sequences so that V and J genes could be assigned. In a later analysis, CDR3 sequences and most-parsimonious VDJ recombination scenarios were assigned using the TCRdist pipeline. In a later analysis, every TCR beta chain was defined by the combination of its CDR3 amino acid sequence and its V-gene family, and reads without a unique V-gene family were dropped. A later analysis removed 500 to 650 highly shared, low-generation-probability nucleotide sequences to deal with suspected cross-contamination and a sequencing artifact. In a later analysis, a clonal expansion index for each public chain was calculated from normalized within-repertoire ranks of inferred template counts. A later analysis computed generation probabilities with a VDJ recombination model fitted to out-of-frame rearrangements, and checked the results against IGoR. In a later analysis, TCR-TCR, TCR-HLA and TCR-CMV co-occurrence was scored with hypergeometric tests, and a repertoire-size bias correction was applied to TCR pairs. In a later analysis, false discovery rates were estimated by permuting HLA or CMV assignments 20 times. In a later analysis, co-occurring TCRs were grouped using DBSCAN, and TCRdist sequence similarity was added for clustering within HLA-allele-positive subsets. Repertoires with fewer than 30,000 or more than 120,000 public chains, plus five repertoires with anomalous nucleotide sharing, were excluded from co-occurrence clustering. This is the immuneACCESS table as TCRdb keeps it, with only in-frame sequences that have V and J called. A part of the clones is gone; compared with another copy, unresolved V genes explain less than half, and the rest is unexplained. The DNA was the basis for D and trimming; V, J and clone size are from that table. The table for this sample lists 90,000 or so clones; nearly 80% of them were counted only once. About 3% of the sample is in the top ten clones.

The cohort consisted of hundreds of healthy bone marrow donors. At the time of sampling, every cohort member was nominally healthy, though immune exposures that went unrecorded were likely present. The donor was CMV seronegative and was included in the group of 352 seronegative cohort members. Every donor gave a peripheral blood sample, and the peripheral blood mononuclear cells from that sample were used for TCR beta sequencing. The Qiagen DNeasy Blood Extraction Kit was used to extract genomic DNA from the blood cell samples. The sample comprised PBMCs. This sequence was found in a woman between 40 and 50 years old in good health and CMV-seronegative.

The DNA sequence reads TGTGCCAGAGCCAGAGGACTAGCGGGACGGTACGAGCAGTACTTC. Translated, it gives CARARGLAGRYEQYF. The V and J genes are TRBV5-3 and TRBJ2-7; the central 12 bases match TRBD2. TRBV5-3 is marked as an open reading frame, function uncertain. Here V drops 7 bases and J drops 4 bases, and the junction holds 9 bases not matched to any gene. The CDR3 contains 15 residues, cysteine and phenylalanine counted. CDR3 DNA only is kept here, 45 bases in frame from base 1.